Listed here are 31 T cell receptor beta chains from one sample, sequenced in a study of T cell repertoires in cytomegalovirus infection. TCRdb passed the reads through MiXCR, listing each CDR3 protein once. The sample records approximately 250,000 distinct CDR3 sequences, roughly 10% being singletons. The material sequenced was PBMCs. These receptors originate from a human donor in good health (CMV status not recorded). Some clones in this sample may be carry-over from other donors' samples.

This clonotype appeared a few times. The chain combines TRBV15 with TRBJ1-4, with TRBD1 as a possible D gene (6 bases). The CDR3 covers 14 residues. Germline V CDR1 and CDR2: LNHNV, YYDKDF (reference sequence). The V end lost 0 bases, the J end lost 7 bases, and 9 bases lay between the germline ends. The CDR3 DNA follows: TGTGCCACCAGCAGAGATCAGGGGATTGAAAAACTGTTTTTT. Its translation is CATSRDQGIEKLFF.

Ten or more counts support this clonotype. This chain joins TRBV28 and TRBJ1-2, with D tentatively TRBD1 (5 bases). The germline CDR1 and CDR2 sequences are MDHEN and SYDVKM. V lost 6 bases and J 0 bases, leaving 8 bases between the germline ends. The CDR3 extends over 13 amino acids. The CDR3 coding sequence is TGTGCCAGCAGATCGACAGCTAACTATGGCTACACCTTC. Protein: CASRSTANYGYTF.

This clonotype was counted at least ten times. The CDR3 protein is CASSVQGNYGYTF. The CDR3 DNA reads as TGTGCCAGCAGCGTTCAAGGGAACTATGGCTACACCTTC. The J gene is TRBJ1-2, the V gene TRBV7-9; D not resolved. Trimming took 5 bases from V and 2 from J, leaving 9 bases between them. This CDR3 is built from 13 residues. In germline, CDR1 is SEHNR, CDR2 FQNEAQ (reference sequence).

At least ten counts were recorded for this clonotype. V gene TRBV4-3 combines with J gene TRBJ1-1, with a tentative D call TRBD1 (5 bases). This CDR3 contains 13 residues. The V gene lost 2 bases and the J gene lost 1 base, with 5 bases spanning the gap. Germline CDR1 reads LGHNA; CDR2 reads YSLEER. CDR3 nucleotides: TGCGCCAGCAGCCAAACAGGGAACACTGAAGCTTTCTTT. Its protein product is CASSQTGNTEAFF.

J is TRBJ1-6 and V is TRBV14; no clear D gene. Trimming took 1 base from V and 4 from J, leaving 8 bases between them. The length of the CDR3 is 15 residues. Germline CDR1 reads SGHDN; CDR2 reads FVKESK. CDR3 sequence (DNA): TGTGCCAGCAGCCAAGTCCACTCTTATAATTCACCCCTCCACTTT. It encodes CASSQVHSYNSPLHF.

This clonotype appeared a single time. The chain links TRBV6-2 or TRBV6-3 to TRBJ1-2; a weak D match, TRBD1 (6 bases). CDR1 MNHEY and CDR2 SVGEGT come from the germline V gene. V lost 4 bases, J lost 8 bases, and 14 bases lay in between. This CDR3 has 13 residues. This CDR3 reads CASSFSGAAGYTF. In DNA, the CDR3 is TGTGCCAGCAGTTTTTCAGGGGCGGCCGGCTACACCTTC.

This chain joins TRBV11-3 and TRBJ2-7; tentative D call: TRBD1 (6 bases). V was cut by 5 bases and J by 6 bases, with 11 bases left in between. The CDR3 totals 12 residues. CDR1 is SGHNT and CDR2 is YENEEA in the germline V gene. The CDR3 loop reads CASSIQGREQYF. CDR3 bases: TGTGCCAGCAGCATTCAGGGGCGCGAGCAGTACTTC. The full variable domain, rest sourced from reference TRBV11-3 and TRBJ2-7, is EAGVVQSPRYKIIEKKQPVAFWCNPISGHNTLYWYLQNLGQGPELLIRYENEEAVDDSQLPKDRFSAERLKGVDSTLKIQPAELGDSAVYLCASSIQGREQYFGPGTRLTVT.

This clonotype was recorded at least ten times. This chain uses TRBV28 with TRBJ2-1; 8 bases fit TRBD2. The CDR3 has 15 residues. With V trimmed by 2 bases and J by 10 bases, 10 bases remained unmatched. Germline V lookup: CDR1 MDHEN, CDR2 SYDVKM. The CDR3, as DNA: TGTGCCAGCAGTTTAGGTGCGGGGGGCCTGGGGGAGCAGTTCTTC. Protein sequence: CASSLGAGGLGEQFF.

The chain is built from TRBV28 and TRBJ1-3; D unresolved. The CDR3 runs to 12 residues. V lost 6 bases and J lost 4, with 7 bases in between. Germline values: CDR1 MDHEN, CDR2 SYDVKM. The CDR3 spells CASRAAGNTIYF. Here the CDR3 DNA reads TGTGCCAGCAGGGCAGCCGGAAACACCATATATTTT.

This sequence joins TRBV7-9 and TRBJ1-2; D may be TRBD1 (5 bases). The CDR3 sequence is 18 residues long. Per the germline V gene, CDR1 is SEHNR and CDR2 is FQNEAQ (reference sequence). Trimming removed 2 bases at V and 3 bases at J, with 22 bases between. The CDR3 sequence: CASSLISGLAHSYYGYTF. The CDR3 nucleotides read TGTGCCAGCAGCTTAATTTCAGGGTTAGCCCACTCATACTATGGCTACACCTTC.

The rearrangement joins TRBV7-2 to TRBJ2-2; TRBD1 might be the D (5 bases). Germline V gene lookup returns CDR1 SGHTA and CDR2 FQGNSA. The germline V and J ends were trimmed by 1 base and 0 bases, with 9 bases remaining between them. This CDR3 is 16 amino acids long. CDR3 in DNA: TGTGCCAGCAGCTTAGAGGGGCAGACGAACACCGGGGAGCTGTTTTTT. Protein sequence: CASSLEGQTNTGELFF.

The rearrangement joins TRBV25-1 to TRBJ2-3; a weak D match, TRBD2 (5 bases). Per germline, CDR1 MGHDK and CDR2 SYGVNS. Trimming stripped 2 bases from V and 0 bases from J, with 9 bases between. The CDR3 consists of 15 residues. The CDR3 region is CASSEGGLSTDTQYF. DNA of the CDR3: TGTGCCAGCAGTGAAGGAGGTCTTAGCACAGATACGCAGTATTTT.

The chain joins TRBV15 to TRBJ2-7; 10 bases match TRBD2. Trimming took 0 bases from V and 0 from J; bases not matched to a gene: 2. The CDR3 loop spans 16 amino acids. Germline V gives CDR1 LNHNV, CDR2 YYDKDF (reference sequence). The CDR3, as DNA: TGTGCCACCAGCAGAGATCGACTAGCGGGCTCCTACGAGCAGTACTTC. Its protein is CATSRDRLAGSYEQYF.

This CDR3 is CASREDGNSPLHF. CDR3 in DNA: TGTGCCAGCAGGGAAGATGGGAACTCACCCCTCCACTTT. This chain joins TRBV6-2 or TRBV6-3 and TRBJ1-6; D ambiguous. V was clipped by 6 bases and J by 10 bases, with 13 bases between them. Germline V CDR1 and CDR2: MNHEY, SVGEGT. The CDR3 sequence is 13 residues long.

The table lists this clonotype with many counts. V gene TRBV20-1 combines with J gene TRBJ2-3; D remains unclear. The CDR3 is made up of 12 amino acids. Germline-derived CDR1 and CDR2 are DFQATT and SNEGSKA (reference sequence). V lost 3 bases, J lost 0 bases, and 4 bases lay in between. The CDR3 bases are TGCAGTGCTAGGTCCAGCACAGATACGCAGTATTTT. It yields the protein CSARSSTDTQYF.

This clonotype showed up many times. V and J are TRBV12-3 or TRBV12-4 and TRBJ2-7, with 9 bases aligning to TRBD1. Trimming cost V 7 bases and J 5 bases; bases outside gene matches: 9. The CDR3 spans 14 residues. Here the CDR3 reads CASKPGQGKHEQYF. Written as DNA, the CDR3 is TGTGCCAGCAAACCCGGACAGGGGAAGCACGAGCAGTACTTC.

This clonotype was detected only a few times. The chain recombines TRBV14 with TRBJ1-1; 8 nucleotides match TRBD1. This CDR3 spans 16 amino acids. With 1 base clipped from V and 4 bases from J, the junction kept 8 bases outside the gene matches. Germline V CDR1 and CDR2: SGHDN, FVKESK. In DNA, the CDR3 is TGTGCCAGCAGCCAAGCAACAGGGGGAGGCGGCACTGAAGCTTTCTTT. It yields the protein CASSQATGGGGTEAFF.

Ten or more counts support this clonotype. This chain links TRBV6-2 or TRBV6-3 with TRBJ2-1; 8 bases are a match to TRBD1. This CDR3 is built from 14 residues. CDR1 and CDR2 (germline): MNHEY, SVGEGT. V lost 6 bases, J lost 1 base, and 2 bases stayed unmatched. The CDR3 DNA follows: TGTGCCAGCAGGGACAGGGTTTCCTACAATGAGCAGTTCTTC. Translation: CASRDRVSYNEQFF.

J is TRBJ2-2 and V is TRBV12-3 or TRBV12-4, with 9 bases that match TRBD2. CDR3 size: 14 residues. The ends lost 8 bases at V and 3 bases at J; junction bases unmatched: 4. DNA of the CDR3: TGTGCCAGCGCGACTAGCGGATACACCGGGGAGCTGTTTTTT. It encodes CASATSGYTGELFF.

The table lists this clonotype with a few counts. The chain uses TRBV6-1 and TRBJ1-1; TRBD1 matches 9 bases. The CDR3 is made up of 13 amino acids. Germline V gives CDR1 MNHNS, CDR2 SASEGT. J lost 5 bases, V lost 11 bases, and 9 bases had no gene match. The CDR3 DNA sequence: TGTGCCTCATACCGGGACAGGGCGACTGAAGCTTTCTTT. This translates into CASYRDRATEAFF.

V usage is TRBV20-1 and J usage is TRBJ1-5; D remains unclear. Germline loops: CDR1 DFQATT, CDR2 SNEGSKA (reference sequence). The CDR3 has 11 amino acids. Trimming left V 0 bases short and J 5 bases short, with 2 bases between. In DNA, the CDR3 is TGCAGTGCTAGAGAGGATCAGCCCCAGCATTTT. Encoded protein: CSAREDQPQHF.

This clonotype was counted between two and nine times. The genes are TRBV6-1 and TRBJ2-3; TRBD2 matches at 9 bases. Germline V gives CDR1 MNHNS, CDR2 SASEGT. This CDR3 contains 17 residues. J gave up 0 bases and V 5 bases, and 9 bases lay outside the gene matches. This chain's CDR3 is CASSIAGAASSTDTQYF. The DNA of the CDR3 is TGTGCCAGCAGTATAGCGGGGGCTGCCTCTAGCACAGATACGCAGTATTTT.

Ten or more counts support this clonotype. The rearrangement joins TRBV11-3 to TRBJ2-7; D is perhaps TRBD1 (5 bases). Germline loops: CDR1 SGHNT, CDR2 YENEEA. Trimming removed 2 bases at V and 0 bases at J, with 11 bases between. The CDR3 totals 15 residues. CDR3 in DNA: TGTGCCAGCAGCTTACGTGACAGCAGCTCCTACGAGCAGTACTTC. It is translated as CASSLRDSSSYEQYF.

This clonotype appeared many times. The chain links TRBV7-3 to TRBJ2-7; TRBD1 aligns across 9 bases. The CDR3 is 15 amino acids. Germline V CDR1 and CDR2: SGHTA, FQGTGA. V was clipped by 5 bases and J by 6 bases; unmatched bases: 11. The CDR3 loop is CASSRTGGSVGEQYF. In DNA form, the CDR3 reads TGTGCCAGCAGCCGTACAGGGGGCTCGGTGGGCGAGCAGTACTTC.

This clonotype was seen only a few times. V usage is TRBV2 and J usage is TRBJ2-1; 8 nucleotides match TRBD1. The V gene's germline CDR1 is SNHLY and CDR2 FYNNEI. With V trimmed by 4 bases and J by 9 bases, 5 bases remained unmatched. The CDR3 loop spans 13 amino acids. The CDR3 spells CASSGQGLLEQFF. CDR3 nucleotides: TGTGCCAGCAGTGGACAGGGGTTGCTTGAGCAGTTCTTC.

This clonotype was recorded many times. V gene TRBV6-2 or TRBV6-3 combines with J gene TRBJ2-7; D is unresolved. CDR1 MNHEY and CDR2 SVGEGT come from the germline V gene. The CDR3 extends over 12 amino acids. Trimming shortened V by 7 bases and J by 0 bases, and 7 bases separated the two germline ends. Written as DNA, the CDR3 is TGTGCCAGCACCAACGACTCCTACGAGCAGTACTTC. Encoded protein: CASTNDSYEQYF.

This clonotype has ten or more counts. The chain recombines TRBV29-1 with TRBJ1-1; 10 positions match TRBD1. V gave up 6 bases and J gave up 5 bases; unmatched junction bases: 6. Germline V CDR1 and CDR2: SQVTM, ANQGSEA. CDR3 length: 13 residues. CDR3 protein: CSVTDRGATEAFF. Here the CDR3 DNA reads TGCAGCGTGACGGACAGGGGGGCAACTGAAGCTTTCTTT.

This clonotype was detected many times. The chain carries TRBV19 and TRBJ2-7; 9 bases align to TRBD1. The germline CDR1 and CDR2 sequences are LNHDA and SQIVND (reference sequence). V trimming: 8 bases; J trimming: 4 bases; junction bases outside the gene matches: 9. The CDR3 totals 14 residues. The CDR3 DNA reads TGTGCCAGTTCCGGGACAGGGAGATCTTACGAGCAGTACTTC. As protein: CASSGTGRSYEQYF.

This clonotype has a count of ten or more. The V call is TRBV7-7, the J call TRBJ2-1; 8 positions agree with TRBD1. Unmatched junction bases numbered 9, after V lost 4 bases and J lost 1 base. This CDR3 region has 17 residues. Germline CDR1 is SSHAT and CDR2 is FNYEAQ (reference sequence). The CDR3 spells CASSSRTGLGSYNEQFF. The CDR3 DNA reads TGTGCCAGCAGCTCAAGGACAGGGTTAGGGTCCTACAATGAGCAGTTCTTC. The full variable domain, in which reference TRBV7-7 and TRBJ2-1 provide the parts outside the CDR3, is GAGVSQSPRYKVTKRGQDVTLRCDPISSHATLYWYQQALGQGPEFLTYFNYEAQPDKSGLPSDRFSAERPEGSISTLTIQRTEQRDSAMYRCASSSRTGLGSYNEQFFGPGTRLTVL.

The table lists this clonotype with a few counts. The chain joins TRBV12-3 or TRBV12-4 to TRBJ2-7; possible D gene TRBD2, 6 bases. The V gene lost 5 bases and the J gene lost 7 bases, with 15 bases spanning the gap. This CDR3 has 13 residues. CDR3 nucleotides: TGTGCCAGCAGTCGCGGGACCAAAGGGGAGCAGTACTTC. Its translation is CASSRGTKGEQYF.

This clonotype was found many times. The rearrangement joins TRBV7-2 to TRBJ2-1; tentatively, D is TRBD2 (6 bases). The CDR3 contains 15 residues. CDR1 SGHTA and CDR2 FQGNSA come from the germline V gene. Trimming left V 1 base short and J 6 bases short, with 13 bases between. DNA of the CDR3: TGTGCCAGCAGCTTAGGGGGACTTCGGGGCAATGAGCAGTTCTTC. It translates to CASSLGGLRGNEQFF.